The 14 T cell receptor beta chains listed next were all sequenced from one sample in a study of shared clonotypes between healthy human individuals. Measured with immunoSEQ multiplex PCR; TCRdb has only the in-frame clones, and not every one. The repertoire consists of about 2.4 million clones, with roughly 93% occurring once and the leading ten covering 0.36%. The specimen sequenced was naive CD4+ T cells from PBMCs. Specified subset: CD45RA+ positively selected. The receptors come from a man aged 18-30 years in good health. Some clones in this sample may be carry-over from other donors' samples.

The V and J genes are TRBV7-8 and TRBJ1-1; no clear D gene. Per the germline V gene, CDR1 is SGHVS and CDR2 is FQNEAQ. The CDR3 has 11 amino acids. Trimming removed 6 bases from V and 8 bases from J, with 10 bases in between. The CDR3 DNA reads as TGTGCCAGCAGTATTATCACGGAAGCTTTCTTT. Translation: CASSIITEAFF.

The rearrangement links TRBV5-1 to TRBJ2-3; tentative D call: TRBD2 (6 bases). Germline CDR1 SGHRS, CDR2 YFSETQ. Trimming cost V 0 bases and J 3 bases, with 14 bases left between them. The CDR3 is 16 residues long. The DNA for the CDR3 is TGCGCCAGCAGCTTGGGGGTCCTAGCGTCAACAGATACGCAGTATTTT. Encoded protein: CASSLGVLASTDTQYF.

The CDR3 spells CASSIGDRGGFDEQFF. The CDR3 region has the DNA TGTGCCAGTAGTATAGGGGACAGGGGCGGGTTCGATGAGCAGTTCTTC. The rearrangement uses TRBV19 and TRBJ2-1; the match to TRBD1 covers 10 bases. This CDR3 is 16 amino acids long. The junction had 8 bases not matched to a gene; V was cut back by 1 base and J by 8 bases. Germline V lookup: CDR1 LNHDA, CDR2 SQIVND (reference sequence).

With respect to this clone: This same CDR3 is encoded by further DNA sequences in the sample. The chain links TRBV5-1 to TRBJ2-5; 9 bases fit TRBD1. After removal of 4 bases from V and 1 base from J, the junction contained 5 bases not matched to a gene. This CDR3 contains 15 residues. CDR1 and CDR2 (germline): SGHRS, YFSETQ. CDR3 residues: CASSRDRGGQETQYF. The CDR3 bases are TGCGCCAGCAGCCGCGACAGGGGGGGCCAAGAGACCCAGTACTTC.

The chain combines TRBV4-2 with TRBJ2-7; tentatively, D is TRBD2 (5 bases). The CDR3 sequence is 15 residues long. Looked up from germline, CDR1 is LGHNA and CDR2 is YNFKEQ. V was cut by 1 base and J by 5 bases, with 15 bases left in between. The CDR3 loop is CASSQAEGFSDEQYF. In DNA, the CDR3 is TGTGCCAGCAGCCAAGCAGAGGGTTTTTCAGACGAGCAGTACTTC.

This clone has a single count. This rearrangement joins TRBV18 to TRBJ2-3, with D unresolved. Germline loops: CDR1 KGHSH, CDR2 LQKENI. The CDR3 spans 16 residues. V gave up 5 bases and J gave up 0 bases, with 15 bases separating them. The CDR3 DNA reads TGTGCCAGCTCAACAGACCATCATACTAGCACAGATACGCAGTATTTT. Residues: CASSTDHHTSTDTQYF. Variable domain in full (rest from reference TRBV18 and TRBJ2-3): NAGVMQNPRHLVRRRGQEARLRCSPMKGHSHVYWYRQLPEEGLKFMVYLQKENIIDESGMPKERFSAEFPKEGPSILRIQQVVRGDSAAYFCASSTDHHTSTDTQYFGPGTRLTVL.

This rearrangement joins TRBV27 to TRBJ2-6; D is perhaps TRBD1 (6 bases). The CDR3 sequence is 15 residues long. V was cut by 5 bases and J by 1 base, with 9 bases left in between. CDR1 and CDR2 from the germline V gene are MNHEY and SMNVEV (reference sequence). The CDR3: CASSPTGSGANVLTF. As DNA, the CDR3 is TGTGCCAGCAGTCCTACAGGGTCTGGGGCCAACGTCCTGACTTTC.

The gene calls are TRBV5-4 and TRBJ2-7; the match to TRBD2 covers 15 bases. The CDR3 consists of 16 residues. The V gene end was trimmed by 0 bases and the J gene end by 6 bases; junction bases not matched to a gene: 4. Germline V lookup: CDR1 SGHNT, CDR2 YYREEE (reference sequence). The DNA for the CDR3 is TGTGCCAGCAGCTTGGGCGGACTAGCGGGAGGGCTCGAGCAGTACTTC. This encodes CASSLGGLAGGLEQYF.

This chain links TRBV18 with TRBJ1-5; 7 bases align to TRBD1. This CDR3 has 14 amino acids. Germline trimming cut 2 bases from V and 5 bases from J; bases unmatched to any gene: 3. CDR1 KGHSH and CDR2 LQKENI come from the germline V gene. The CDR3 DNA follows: TGTGCCAGCTCACCATCGACAGGGCATCAGCCCCAGCATTTT. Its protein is CASSPSTGHQPQHF.

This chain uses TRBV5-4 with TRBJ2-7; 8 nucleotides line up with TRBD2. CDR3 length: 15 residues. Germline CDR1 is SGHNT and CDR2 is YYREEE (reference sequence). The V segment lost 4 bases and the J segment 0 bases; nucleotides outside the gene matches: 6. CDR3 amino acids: CASSHPGTSSYEQYF. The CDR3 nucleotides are TGTGCCAGCAGCCACCCCGGGACTAGCTCCTACGAGCAGTACTTC.

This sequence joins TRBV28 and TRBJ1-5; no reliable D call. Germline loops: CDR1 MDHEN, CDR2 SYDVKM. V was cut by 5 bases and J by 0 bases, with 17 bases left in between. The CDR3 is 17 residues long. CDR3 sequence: CASSPDFGVYSNQPQHF. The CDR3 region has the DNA TGTGCCAGCAGTCCGGACTTTGGGGTATATAGCAATCAGCCCCAGCATTTT.

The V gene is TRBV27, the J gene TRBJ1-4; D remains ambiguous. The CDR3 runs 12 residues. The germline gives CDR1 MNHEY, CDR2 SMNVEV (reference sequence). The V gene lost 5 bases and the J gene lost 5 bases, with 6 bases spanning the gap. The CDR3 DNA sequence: TGTGCCAGCAGTCAAAGAAATGAAAAACTGTTTTTT. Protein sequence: CASSQRNEKLFF.

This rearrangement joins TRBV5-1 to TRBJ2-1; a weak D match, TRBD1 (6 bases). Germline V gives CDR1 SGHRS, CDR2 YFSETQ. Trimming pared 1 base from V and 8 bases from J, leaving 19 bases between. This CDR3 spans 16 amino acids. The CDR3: CASSLFDRPPGDEQFF. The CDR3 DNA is TGCGCCAGCAGCTTGTTCGACAGGCCCCCTGGGGATGAGCAGTTCTTC.

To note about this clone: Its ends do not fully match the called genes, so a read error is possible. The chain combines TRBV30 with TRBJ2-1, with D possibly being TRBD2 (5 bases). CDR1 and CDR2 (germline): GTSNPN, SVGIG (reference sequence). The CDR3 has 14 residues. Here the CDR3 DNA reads TGTGCCTGGAGTTCGCTAGCATCGTACAATGAGCAGCTCTTC. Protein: CAWSSLASYNEQLF.